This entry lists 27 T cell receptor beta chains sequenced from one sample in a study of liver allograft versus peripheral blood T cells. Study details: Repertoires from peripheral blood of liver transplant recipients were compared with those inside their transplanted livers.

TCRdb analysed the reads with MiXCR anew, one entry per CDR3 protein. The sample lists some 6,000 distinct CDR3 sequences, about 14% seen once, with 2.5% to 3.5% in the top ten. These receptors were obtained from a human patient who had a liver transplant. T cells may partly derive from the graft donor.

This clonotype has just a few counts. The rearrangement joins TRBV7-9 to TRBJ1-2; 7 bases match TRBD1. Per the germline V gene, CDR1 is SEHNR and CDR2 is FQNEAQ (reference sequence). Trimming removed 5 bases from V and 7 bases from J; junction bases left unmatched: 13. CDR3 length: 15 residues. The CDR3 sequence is CASSPPDRVLLGYTF. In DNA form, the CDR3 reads TGTGCCAGCAGCCCTCCAGACAGGGTTCTTCTTGGCTACACCTTC.

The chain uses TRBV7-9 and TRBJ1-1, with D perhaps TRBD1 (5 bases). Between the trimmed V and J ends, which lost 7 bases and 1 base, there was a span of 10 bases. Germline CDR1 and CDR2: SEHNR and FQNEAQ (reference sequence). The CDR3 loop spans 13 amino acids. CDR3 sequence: CASTGTANTEAFF. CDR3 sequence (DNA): TGTGCCAGCACCGGGACGGCGAACACTGAAGCTTTCTTT.

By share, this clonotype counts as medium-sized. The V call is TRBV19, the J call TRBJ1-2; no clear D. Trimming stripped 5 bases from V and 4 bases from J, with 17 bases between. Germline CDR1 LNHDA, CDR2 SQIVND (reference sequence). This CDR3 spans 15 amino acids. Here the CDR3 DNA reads TGTGCCAGTAGTGCCTCAACCGGACTGGTCTATGGCTACACCTTC. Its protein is CASSASTGLVYGYTF.

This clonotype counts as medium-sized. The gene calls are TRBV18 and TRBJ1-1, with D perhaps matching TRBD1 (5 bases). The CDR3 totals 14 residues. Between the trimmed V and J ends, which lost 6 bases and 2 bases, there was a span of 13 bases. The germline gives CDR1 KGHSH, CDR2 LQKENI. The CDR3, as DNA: TGTGCCAGCTCCCGCACGGACACAAACACTGAAGCTTTCTTT. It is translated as CASSRTDTNTEAFF.

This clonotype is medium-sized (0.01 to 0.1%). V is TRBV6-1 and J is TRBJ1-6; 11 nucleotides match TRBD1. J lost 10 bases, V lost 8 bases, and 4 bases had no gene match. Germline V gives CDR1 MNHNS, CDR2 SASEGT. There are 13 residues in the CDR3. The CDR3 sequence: CASGQGAGSPLHF. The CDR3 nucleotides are TGTGCCAGCGGACAGGGGGCCGGCTCACCCCTCCACTTT.

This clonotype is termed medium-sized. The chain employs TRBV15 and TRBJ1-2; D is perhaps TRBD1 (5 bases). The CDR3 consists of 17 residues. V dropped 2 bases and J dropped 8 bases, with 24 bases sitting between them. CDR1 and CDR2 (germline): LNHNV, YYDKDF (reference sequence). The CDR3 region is CATSRNSDLGRPRGYTF. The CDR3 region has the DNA TGTGCCACCAGCAGAAATAGCGACCTGGGACGGCCGCGGGGCTACACCTTC.

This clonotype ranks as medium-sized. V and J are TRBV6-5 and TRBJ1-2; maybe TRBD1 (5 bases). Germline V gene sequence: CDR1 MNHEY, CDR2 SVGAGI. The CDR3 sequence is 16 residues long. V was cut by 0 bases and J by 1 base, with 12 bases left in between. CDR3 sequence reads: CASSYSGALDNYGYTF. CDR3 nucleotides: TGTGCCAGCAGTTACTCAGGGGCCCTAGATAACTATGGCTACACCTTC.

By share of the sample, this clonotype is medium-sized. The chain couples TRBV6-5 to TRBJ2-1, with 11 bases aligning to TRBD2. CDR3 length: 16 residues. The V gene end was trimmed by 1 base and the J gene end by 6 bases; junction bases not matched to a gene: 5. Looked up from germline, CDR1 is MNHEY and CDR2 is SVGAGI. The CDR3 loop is CASSYFLAGGGNEQFF. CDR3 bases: TGTGCCAGCAGTTACTTCCTAGCGGGAGGAGGCAATGAGCAGTTCTTC.

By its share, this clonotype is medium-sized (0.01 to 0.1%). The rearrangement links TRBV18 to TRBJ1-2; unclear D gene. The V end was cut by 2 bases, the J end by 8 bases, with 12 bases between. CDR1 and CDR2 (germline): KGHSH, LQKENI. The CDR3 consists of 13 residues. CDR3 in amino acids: CASSPSQVDGYTF. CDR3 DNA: TGTGCCAGCTCACCAAGTCAGGTCGACGGCTACACCTTC. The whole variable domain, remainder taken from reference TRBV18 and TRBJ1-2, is NAGVMQNPRHLVRRRGQEARLRCSPMKGHSHVYWYRQLPEEGLKFMVYLQKENIIDESGMPKERFSAEFPKEGPSILRIQQVVRGDSAAYFCASSPSQVDGYTFGSGTRLTVV.

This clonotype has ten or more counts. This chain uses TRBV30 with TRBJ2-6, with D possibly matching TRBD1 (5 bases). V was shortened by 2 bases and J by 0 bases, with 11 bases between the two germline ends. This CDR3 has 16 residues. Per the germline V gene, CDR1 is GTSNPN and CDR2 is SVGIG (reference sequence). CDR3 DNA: TGTGCCTGGAGTTTCCCCAGGGACTCTGGGGCCAACGTCCTGACTTTC. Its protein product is CAWSFPRDSGANVLTF.

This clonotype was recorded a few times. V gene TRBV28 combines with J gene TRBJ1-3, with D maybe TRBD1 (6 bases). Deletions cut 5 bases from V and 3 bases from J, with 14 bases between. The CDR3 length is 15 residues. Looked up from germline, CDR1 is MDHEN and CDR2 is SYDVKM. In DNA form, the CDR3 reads TGTGCCAGCAGTCCGGAGGGGGGCGGTGGAAACACCATATATTTT. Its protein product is CASSPEGGGGNTIYF.

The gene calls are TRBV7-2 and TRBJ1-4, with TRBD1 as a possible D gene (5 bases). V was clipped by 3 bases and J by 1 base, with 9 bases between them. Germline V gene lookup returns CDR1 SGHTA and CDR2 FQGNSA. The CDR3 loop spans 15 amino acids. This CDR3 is CASSFYTGTNEKLFF. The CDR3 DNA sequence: TGTGCCAGCAGCTTTTATACAGGAACTAATGAAAAACTGTTTTTT. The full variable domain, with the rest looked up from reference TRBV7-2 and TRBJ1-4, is GAGVSQSPSNKVTEKGKDVELRCDPISGHTALYWYRQSLGQGLEFLIYFQGNSAPDKSGLPSDRFSAERTGGSVSTLTIQRTQQEDSAVYLCASSFYTGTNEKLFFGSGTQLSVL.

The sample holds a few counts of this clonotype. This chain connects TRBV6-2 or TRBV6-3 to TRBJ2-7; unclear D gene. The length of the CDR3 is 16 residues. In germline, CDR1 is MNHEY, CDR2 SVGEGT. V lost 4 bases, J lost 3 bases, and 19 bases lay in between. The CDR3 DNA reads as TGTGCCAGCAGTTCCCTGCGGCGCTCTCAAAACTACGAGCAGTACTTC. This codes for CASSSLRRSQNYEQYF.

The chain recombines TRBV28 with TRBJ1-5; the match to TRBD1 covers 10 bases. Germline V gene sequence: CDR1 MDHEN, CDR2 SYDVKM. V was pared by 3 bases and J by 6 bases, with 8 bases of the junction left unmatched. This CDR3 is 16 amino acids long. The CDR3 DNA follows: TGTGCCAGCAGTTTGTCCAGGACAGGGGGGTTTCAGCCCCAGCATTTT. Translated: CASSLSRTGGFQPQHF.

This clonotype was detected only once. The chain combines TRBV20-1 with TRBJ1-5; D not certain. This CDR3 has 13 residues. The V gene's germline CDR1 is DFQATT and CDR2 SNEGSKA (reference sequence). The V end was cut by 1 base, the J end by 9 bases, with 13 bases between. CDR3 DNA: TGCAGTGCTAGAGGCGCCAGCAGCGGGCCCCAGCATTTT. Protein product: CSARGASSGPQHF.

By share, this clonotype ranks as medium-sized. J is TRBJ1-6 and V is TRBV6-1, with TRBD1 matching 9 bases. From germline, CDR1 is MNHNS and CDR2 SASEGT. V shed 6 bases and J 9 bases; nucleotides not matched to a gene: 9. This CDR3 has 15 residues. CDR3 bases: TGTGCCAGCAGAATACAGGGGGCGGAGAGTTCACCCCTCCACTTT. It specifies CASRIQGAESSPLHF.

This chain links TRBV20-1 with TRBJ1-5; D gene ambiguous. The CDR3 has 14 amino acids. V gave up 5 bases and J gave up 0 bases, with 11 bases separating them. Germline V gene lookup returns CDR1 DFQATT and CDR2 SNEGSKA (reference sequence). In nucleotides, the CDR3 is TGCAGTGCTTCCACCAGGTATAGCAATCAGCCCCAGCATTTT. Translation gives CSASTRYSNQPQHF.

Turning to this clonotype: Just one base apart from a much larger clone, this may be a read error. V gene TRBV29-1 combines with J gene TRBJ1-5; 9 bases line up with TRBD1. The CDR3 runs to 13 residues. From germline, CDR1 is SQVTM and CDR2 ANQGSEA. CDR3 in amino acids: CSVGDRVNQTQHF. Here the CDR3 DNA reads TGCAGCGTTGGGGACAGGGTCAATCAGACCCAGCATTTT.

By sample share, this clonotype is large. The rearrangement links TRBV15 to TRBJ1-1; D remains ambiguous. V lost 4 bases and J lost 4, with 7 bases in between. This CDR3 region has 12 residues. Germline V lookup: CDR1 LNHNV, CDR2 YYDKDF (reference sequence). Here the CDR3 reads CATSITATEAFF. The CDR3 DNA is TGTGCCACCAGCATTACGGCCACTGAAGCTTTCTTT.

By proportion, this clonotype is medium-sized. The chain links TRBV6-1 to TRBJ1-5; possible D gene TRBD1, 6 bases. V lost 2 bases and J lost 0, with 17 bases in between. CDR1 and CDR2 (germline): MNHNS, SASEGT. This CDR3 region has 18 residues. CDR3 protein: CASSEMAGGGGSNQPQHF. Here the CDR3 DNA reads TGTGCCAGCAGTGAAATGGCAGGAGGAGGGGGTAGCAATCAGCCCCAGCATTTT.

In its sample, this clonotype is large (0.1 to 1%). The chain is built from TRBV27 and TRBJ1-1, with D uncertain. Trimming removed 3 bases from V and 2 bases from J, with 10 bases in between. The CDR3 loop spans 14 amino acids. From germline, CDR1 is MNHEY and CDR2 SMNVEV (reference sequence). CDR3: CASSLSRQNTEAFF. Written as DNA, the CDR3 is TGTGCCAGCAGTTTGTCCCGACAAAACACTGAAGCTTTCTTT.

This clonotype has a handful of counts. The CDR3 sequence: CASSLGRDREAFF. The DNA of the CDR3 is TGTGCCAGCAGCTTAGGGAGGGACCGTGAAGCTTTCTTT. V is TRBV11-3 and J is TRBJ1-1; D is perhaps TRBD1 (5 bases). Germline V CDR1 and CDR2: SGHNT, YENEEA. V lost 1 base, J lost 7 bases, and 10 bases lay in between. CDR3 length: 13 amino acids.

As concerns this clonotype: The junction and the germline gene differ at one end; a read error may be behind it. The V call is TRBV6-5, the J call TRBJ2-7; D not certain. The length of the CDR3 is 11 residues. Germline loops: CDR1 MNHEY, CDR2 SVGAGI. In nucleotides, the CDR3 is TGTGCCATCAGTTACTTGGACGAGCAGTACTTC. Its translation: CAISYLDEQYF.

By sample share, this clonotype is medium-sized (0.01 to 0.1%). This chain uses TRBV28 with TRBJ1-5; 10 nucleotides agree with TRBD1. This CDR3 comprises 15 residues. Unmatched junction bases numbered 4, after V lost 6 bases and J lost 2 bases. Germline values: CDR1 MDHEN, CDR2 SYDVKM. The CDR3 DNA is TGTGCCAGCAGCAGGACAGGGGGACGCAATCAGCCCCAGCATTTT. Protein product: CASSRTGGRNQPQHF.

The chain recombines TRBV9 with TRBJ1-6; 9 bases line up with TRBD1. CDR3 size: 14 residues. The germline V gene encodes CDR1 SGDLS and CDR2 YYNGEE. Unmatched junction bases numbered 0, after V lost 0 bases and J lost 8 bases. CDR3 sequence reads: CASSVGQGDSPLHF. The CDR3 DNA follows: TGTGCCAGCAGCGTAGGACAGGGGGATTCACCCCTCCACTTT. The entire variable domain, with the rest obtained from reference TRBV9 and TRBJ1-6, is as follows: DSGVTQTPKHLITATGQRVTLRCSPRSGDLSVYWYQQSLDQGLQFLIQYYNGEERAKGNILERFSAQQFPDLHSELNLSSLELGDSALYFCASSVGQGDSPLHFGNGTRLTVT.

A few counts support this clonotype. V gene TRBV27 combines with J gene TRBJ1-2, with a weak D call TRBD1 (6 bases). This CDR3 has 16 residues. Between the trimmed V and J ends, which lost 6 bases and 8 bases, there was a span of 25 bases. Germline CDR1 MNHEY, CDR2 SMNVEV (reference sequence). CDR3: CASRFALRGGSFGYTF. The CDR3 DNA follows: TGTGCCAGCAGATTCGCGCTCAGGGGCGGTTCGTTCGGCTACACCTTC.

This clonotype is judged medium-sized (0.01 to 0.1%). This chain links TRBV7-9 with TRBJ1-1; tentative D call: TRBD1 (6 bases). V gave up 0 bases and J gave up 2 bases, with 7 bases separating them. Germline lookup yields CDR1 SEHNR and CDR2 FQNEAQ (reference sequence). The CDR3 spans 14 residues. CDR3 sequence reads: CASSLAGHNTEAFF. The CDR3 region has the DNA TGTGCCAGCAGCTTAGCGGGACACAACACTGAAGCTTTCTTT.